This is a list of T cell receptor beta chains from one sample in a study of vaccination and CD4 T cells after COVID-19. From the PCR reads, TCRdb called clonotypes with MiXCR, one entry per CDR3 protein. This table holds some 40,000 distinct CDR3 sequences, 36% found once. The material sequenced was CD4+ T cells from blood, taken about 7 months after SARS-CoV-2 vaccination. These receptors were obtained from a human donor who had recovered from COVID-19. Both conserved end residues are part of each CDR3. D genes are given only for firm matches. Size is omitted from some rows. Given values are once, few, many or a class for expanded clones.

j_gene: TRBJ1-6; abundance: .; d_gene: TRBD1; v_gene: TRBV6-5; CDR3nt: TGTGCCAGCAGTTACTCGACCGGGACAGTGGGATCACCCCTCCACTTT; CDR3aa: CASSYSTGTVGSPLHF
j_gene: TRBJ2-3; abundance: few; d_gene: TRBD2; v_gene: TRBV6-5; CDR3nt: TGTGCCAGCAGTTACGGGAGGGCGGGATCAGATACGCAGTATTTT; CDR3aa: CASSYGRAGSDTQYF
j_gene: TRBJ1-5; abundance: few; d_gene: .; v_gene: TRBV28; CDR3nt: TGTGCCAGCAGTTTCCTGAAGGGAGGCAATCAGCCCCAGCATTTT; CDR3aa: CASSFLKGGNQPQHF
j_gene: TRBJ2-1; abundance: .; d_gene: .; v_gene: TRBV28; CDR3nt: TGTGCCACACCCCCACTAGTTAGTTTCGGGTTCTTC; CDR3aa: CATPPLVSFGFF
j_gene: TRBJ2-6; abundance: few; d_gene: .; v_gene: TRBV7-9; CDR3nt: TGTGCCAGCAGCTTATCCTACGGCTCTGGGGCCAACGTCCTGACTTTC; CDR3aa: CASSLSYGSGANVLTF
j_gene: TRBJ1-1; abundance: .; d_gene: .; v_gene: TRBV4-1; CDR3nt: TGCGCCAGCAGCCACCCAGGGAGCATGAACACTGAAGCTTTCTTT; CDR3aa: CASSHPGSMNTEAFF
j_gene: TRBJ2-5; abundance: few; d_gene: TRBD2; v_gene: TRBV20-1; CDR3nt: TGCAGTGCTAAACTAGCGGGAGGACGGTGGGGCCAAGAGACCCAGTACTTC; CDR3aa: CSAKLAGGRWGQETQYF
j_gene: TRBJ1-5; abundance: .; d_gene: .; v_gene: TRBV14; CDR3nt: TGTGCCAGCAGCGGTAGGCCTCAGCCCCAGCATTTT; CDR3aa: CASSGRPQPQHF
j_gene: TRBJ1-2; abundance: few; d_gene: .; v_gene: TRBV6-1; CDR3nt: TGTGCCAGCTCCCGGGACACCACTAACTATGGCTACACCTTC; CDR3aa: CASSRDTTNYGYTF
j_gene: TRBJ2-2; abundance: few; d_gene: TRBD1; v_gene: TRBV7-9; CDR3nt: TGTGCCAGCAGCATTCTGACAGGGGTGGACACCGGGGAGCTGTTTTTT; CDR3aa: CASSILTGVDTGELFF
j_gene: TRBJ2-7; abundance: .; d_gene: TRBD2; v_gene: TRBV20-1; CDR3nt: TGCAGTGCTCGGACTAGCCTAGACGAGCAGTACTTC; CDR3aa: CSARTSLDEQYF
j_gene: TRBJ2-2; abundance: few; d_gene: .; v_gene: TRBV19; CDR3nt: TGTGCCAGTAAGGGGCTAGTTGGGGAAACCGGGGAGCTGTTTTTT; CDR3aa: CASKGLVGETGELFF
j_gene: TRBJ2-5; abundance: .; d_gene: .; v_gene: TRBV12-3/TRBV12-4; CDR3nt: TGTGCCAGCAGTTTAGGGTATTTGGGGGAAGAGACCCAGTACTTC; CDR3aa: CASSLGYLGEETQYF
j_gene: TRBJ1-6; abundance: few; d_gene: .; v_gene: TRBV7-2; CDR3nt: TGTGCCAGCAGGCAACCGGGGAGATTGTCTTCACCCCTCCACTTT; CDR3aa: CASRQPGRLSSPLHF
j_gene: TRBJ1-2; abundance: few; d_gene: .; v_gene: TRBV20-1; CDR3nt: TGCAGTGCTAGAGTGGCCACACCTGCTTATGGCTACACCTTC; CDR3aa: CSARVATPAYGYTF
j_gene: TRBJ2-7; abundance: .; d_gene: .; v_gene: TRBV4-1; CDR3nt: TGCGCCAGCAGCCAAAGGCAGGGACCTCTCGAGCAGTACTTC; CDR3aa: CASSQRQGPLEQYF
j_gene: TRBJ2-7; abundance: .; d_gene: .; v_gene: TRBV12-2; CDR3nt: TGTGCAAGTCGCTTAGCGAACCTTACCGAGCAGTACTTC; CDR3aa: CASRLANLTEQYF
j_gene: TRBJ2-7; abundance: .; d_gene: TRBD2; v_gene: TRBV20-1; CDR3nt: TGCAGTGCTAGGGCCCCCGTCGGGACTAGCGGGAAATACGAGCAGTACTTC; CDR3aa: CSARAPVGTSGKYEQYF
j_gene: TRBJ1-1; abundance: few; d_gene: .; v_gene: TRBV19; CDR3nt: TGTGCCAGTAGCTTCCAACTGGGCACTGAAGCTTTCTTT; CDR3aa: CASSFQLGTEAFF
j_gene: TRBJ2-5; abundance: .; d_gene: .; v_gene: TRBV19; CDR3nt: .; CDR3aa: CASSISDSFLETQYF
j_gene: TRBJ2-7; abundance: .; d_gene: TRBD1; v_gene: TRBV10-3; CDR3nt: TGTGCCATCAGTGGACAGGGGTCCCCCTACGGGCAGTACTTC; CDR3aa: CAISGQGSPYGQYF
j_gene: TRBJ2-7; abundance: few; d_gene: .; v_gene: TRBV6-1; CDR3nt: TGTGCCAGCAGTGGCGGTGCGGGGGCTTATGGGTACGAGCAGTACTTC; CDR3aa: CASSGGAGAYGYEQYF
j_gene: TRBJ1-1; abundance: .; d_gene: .; v_gene: TRBV7-3; CDR3nt: TGTGCCAGCAGCTTAAATCAGGGCAGGGAAGCTTTCTTT; CDR3aa: CASSLNQGREAFF